This TCR beta chain was captured in a study of shared clonotypes between healthy human individuals. Study-wide findings and caveats: Clonotype sharing among donors likely depends on sequencing depth. Across subsets, estimated richness was generally greater for naive than for memory populations.

In regard to this clone: Its antigen is currently unknown.

The CDR3 totals 15 residues. Trimming cost V 4 bases and J 1 base, with 14 bases left between them. Germline V lookup: CDR1 MGHDK, CDR2 SYGVNS. Using 200 ng DNA, 25,000 to 35,000 T cell genomes, the sorted-subset replicate PCRs were run. The method was immunoSEQ multiplex PCR; TCRdb's version includes in-frame clones alone and lacks a portion of them. The sample consists of 1,400,000 or so clones, just under 99% of them appearing once. The donor population consisted of healthy HIV-negative adults with no recent acute infections or vaccinations. The chain links TRBV25-1 to TRBJ2-7, with a weak D call TRBD2 (5 bases). Sequenced sample: naive CD4+ T cells sorted from blood. Subset meaning: CD45RA+ positively selected. This sequence was found in a young man in good health. The CDR3 DNA is TGTGCCAGCAGTGCCTCGGCGGGCCGATCCTACGAGCAGTACTTC. Translation gives CASSASAGRSYEQYF.